One and the same sample provided the 24 T cell receptor beta chains below, sequenced in a study of CD8+ T cells in alopecia areata. RNA extraction and reverse transcription yielded cDNA as sequencing template. Only in-frame clones appear in the TCRdb table, and some are missing; sequencing was by immunoSEQ multiplex PCR. The sample lists a few hundred thousand clones; 56% were seen once. Material: CD8+ T cells sorted from blood. The receptors come from a human donor in good health.

There are a few counts of this clone. The chain uses TRBV29-1 and TRBJ2-1; D may be TRBD2 (5 bases). Trimming cost V 2 bases and J 4 bases, with 6 bases left between them. From germline, CDR1 is SQVTM and CDR2 ANQGSEA. The CDR3 totals 12 residues. The CDR3 spells CSVEPGYNEQFF. The CDR3 bases are TGCAGCGTTGAACCGGGATACAATGAGCAGTTCTTC.

This chain connects TRBV5-5 to TRBJ2-1; unclear D gene. The CDR3 loop spans 14 amino acids. Germline V gene data show CDR1 as SGHKS and CDR2 as YYEKEE (reference sequence). Between the trimmed V and J ends, which lost 0 bases and 0 bases, there was a span of 4 bases. CDR3 in amino acids: CASSLEVSYNEQFF. CDR3 nucleotides: TGTGCCAGCAGCTTGGAGGTCTCCTACAATGAGCAGTTCTTC.

The chain joins TRBV5-6 to TRBJ2-7; D remains unclear. V was trimmed by 4 bases and J by 4 bases, leaving 15 bases between them. The CDR3 consists of 14 residues. CDR1 is SGHDT and CDR2 is YYEEEE in the germline V gene. The CDR3 DNA is TGTGCCAGCAGCCAGGAAGGTCGCGTATACGAGCAGTACTTC. Protein product: CASSQEGRVYEQYF.

About this clone: The sample contains more than one DNA sequence encoding this CDR3. This chain connects TRBV4-1 to TRBJ2-7; tentative D call: TRBD1 (5 bases). This CDR3 spans 14 amino acids. Germline CDR1 and CDR2: MGHRA and YSYEKL. V was shortened by 1 base and J by 2 bases, with 9 bases between the two germline ends. CDR3 DNA: TGCGCCAGCAGCCAAGCTACAGGTGCCTACGAGCAGTACTTC. Translation gives CASSQATGAYEQYF.

The rearrangement links TRBV5-6 to TRBJ2-7; a weak D match, TRBD2 (5 bases). Trimming stripped 1 base from V and 9 bases from J, with 17 bases between. The CDR3 covers 14 residues. From germline, CDR1 is SGHDT and CDR2 YYEEEE. CDR3 amino acids: CASSLSQAPGRQYF. CDR3 in DNA: TGTGCCAGCAGCTTGAGTCAGGCCCCGGGGAGGCAGTACTTC.

J is TRBJ2-7 and V is TRBV4-1; D may match TRBD1 or TRBD2 (6 bases each). There are 14 residues in the CDR3. V was cut by 1 base and J by 5 bases, with 12 bases left in between. The germline CDR1 and CDR2 sequences are MGHRA and YSYEKL. The CDR3 DNA reads as TGCGCCAGCAGCCAAGCCCTAAGGGGGGACGAGCAGTACTTC. Its protein is CASSQALRGDEQYF.

This rearrangement joins TRBV7-2 to TRBJ1-2; D is undetermined. CDR3 size: 14 residues. In germline, CDR1 is SGHTA, CDR2 FQGNSA. Trimming pared 4 bases from V and 6 bases from J, leaving 15 bases between. CDR3 sequence reads: CASSSLSLGDGYTF. CDR3 nucleotides: TGTGCCAGCAGCTCCCTCTCCCTGGGCGATGGCTACACCTTC.

This clone was seen a few times. This chain connects TRBV14 to TRBJ2-3; D is uncertain. Germline CDR1 reads SGHDN; CDR2 reads FVKESK. Deletions cut 6 bases from V and 6 bases from J, with 13 bases between. The length of the CDR3 is 13 residues. CDR3 amino acids: CASSYARQDTQYF. The CDR3, as DNA: TGTGCCAGCAGTTACGCGAGGCAGGATACGCAGTATTTT.

This sequence joins TRBV13 and TRBJ1-6, with D unresolved. The CDR3 is 14 residues long. V lost 5 bases and J 6 bases, leaving 11 bases between the germline ends. CDR1 and CDR2 from the germline V gene are PRHDT and FYEKMQ (reference sequence). The CDR3 spells CASSPDLFNSPLHF. The CDR3 DNA reads TGTGCCAGCAGCCCGGACTTATTTAATTCACCCCTCCACTTT.

The V and J genes are TRBV13 and TRBJ1-1; D is unclear. Trimming shortened V by 5 bases and J by 5 bases, and 6 bases separated the two germline ends. In germline, CDR1 is PRHDT, CDR2 FYEKMQ (reference sequence). This CDR3 comprises 11 residues. The CDR3 loop reads CASSGSTEAFF. For the CDR3, the DNA is TGTGCCAGCAGCGGATCGACTGAAGCTTTCTTT. The variable domain in full, completed from reference TRBV13 and TRBJ1-1, reads AAGVIQSPRHLIKEKRETATLKCYPIPRHDTVYWYQQGPGQDPQFLISFYEKMQSDKGSIPDRFSAQQFSDYHSELNMSSLELGDSALYFCASSGSTEAFFGQGTRLTVV.

The chain has TRBV7-9 and TRBJ2-3; 7 nucleotides align to TRBD1. Germline lookup yields CDR1 SEHNR and CDR2 FQNEAQ (reference sequence). The CDR3 is 16 residues long. J gave up 2 bases and V 5 bases, and 10 bases lay outside the gene matches. The CDR3 coding sequence is TGTGCCAGCAGCCAACACCCGGGACAGCCCACAGATACGCAGTATTTT. Its protein product is CASSQHPGQPTDTQYF.

A few counts support this clone. The chain is built from TRBV19 and TRBJ2-7; 9 nucleotides agree with TRBD1. The trim removed 7 bases at V and 2 bases at J, leaving 9 bases unmatched. Germline lookup yields CDR1 LNHDA and CDR2 SQIVND (reference sequence). The CDR3 sequence is 15 residues long. The CDR3 DNA sequence: TGTGCCAGTAATCCGTCTGGACAGGGGCCCTACGAGCAGTACTTC. Amino acid sequence: CASNPSGQGPYEQYF.

This clone was seen a few times. J is TRBJ1-3 and V is TRBV23-1; D not certain. TRBV23-1 is classed as an ORF, of uncertain function. V gave up 6 bases and J gave up 0 bases, with 12 bases separating them. The CDR3 extends over 15 amino acids. CDR3 sequence (DNA): TGCGCCAGCAGCCTTACACGACTCTCTGGAAACACCATATATTTT. It encodes CASSLTRLSGNTIYF.

V and J are TRBV30 and TRBJ1-4; TRBD1 might be the D (5 bases). This CDR3 is 14 amino acids long. Germline CDR1 GTSNPN, CDR2 SVGIG (reference sequence). V lost 5 bases and J 8 bases, leaving 18 bases between the germline ends. CDR3 sequence (DNA): TGTGCCTGGGGGAGACAAAAGTGGGGCGAAAAACTGTTTTTT. Its protein product is CAWGRQKWGEKLFF. Full variable domain (rest looked up from reference TRBV30 and TRBJ1-4): SQTIHQWPATLVQPVGSPLSLECTVEGTSNPNLYWYRQAAGRGLQLLFYSVGIGQISSEVPQNLSASRPQDRQFILSSKKLLLSDSGFYLCAWGRQKWGEKLFFGSGTQLSVL.

The table lists this clone with a few counts. The chain combines TRBV6-4 with TRBJ1-1, with 8 bases identical to TRBD1. This CDR3 comprises 16 residues. Looked up from germline, CDR1 is MRHNA and CDR2 is SNTAGT. Trimming took 2 bases from V and 7 from J; bases not matched to a gene: 12. The CDR3 spells CASSDTFAGTGDEAFF. The CDR3 nucleotides are TGTGCCAGCAGTGACACCTTCGCCGGGACAGGCGATGAAGCTTTCTTT.

The V gene is TRBV29-1, the J gene TRBJ1-2, with 12 bases identical to TRBD1. The germline CDR1 and CDR2 sequences are SQVTM and ANQGSEA. The CDR3 is 20 residues long. With 5 bases clipped from V and 4 bases from J, the junction kept 23 bases outside the gene matches. Written as DNA, the CDR3 is TGCAGCGTTTTAGCTCCGGGACAGGGGGCTCCGGACGCCGTGGTCTATGGCTACACCTTC. Translation gives CSVLAPGQGAPDAVVYGYTF.

The genes are TRBV29-1 and TRBJ2-2, with TRBD1 as a possible D gene (6 bases). V was pared by 1 base and J by 3 bases, with 12 bases between. This CDR3 comprises 15 residues. Germline CDR1 SQVTM, CDR2 ANQGSEA. The CDR3 nucleotides read TGCAGCGTTGAAGGGCCAGGGGTGGACACCGGGGAGCTGTTTTTT. It yields the protein CSVEGPGVDTGELFF.

The table lists this clone with a few counts. The chain couples TRBV27 to TRBJ2-1; D is undetermined. Trimming shortened V by 6 bases and J by 6 bases, and 9 bases separated the two germline ends. CDR1 and CDR2 (germline): MNHEY, SMNVEV (reference sequence). The CDR3 runs to 12 residues. The chain's CDR3 is CASRSIVNEQFF. CDR3 bases: TGTGCCAGCAGAAGTATAGTCAATGAGCAGTTCTTC.

The V and J genes are TRBV15 and TRBJ2-3; D possibly matches TRBD1 or TRBD2 (5 bases each). Germline assignment: CDR1 LNHNV and CDR2 YYDKDF (reference sequence). The V gene lost 0 bases and the J gene lost 4 bases, with 14 bases spanning the gap. The CDR3 contains 16 residues. The chain's CDR3 is CATSRDRDLPADTQYF. For the CDR3, the DNA is TGTGCCACCAGCAGAGATAGGGACCTCCCGGCAGATACGCAGTATTTT.

The chain joins TRBV4-2 to TRBJ2-1, with 7 bases that match TRBD1. Looked up from germline, CDR1 is LGHNA and CDR2 is YNFKEQ. V lost 0 bases and J lost 2; bases outside the gene matches: 4. The CDR3 length is 16 residues. CDR3 sequence reads: CASSQEGGQTYNEQFF. The CDR3 DNA is TGTGCCAGCAGCCAAGAAGGGGGCCAGACCTACAATGAGCAGTTCTTC.

The CDR3 here is CASSVARLAEETQYF. The CDR3 DNA sequence: TGTGCCAGCAGCGTAGCTCGACTAGCGGAAGAGACCCAGTACTTC. This chain connects TRBV9 to TRBJ2-5; 9 bases align to TRBD2. The CDR3 length is 15 residues. V lost 0 bases, J lost 3 bases, and 3 bases stayed unmatched. Germline values: CDR1 SGDLS, CDR2 YYNGEE.

Turning to this clone: This CDR3 is also generated by other DNA sequences in the sample. The CDR3: CASSQVAGSYEQYF. The CDR3 nucleotides are TGCGCCAGCAGCCAAGTGGCGGGGAGCTACGAGCAGTACTTC. The V call is TRBV4-1, the J call TRBJ2-7, with D perhaps matching TRBD2 (6 bases). V dropped 1 base and J dropped 3 bases, with 10 bases sitting between them. The germline V gene has CDR1 MGHRA and CDR2 YSYEKL. This CDR3 is 14 amino acids long.

The chain recombines TRBV7-2 with TRBJ2-7; possibly TRBD1 for D (5 bases). CDR3 length equals 14 residues. Trimming cost V 5 bases and J 2 bases, with 13 bases left between them. Per germline, CDR1 SGHTA and CDR2 FQGNSA. The CDR3 nucleotides are TGTGCCAGCAGCCATATACAGGCCACCTACGAGCAGTACTTC. This gives the protein CASSHIQATYEQYF.

V gene TRBV6-6 combines with J gene TRBJ1-2; TRBD1 agrees at 7 bases. The CDR3 loop spans 16 amino acids. V lost 5 bases to trimming and J lost 5 bases; unmatched junction nucleotides: 14. Germline loops: CDR1 MNHNY, CDR2 SVGAGI (reference sequence). CDR3 DNA sequence: TGTGCCAGCAGTCACCGCCGACAGGGCCTTTGGTATGGCTACACCTTC. Protein sequence: CASSHRRQGLWYGYTF.